This record looks at one T cell receptor beta chain sequence and its context. Its antigen is not identified. The data stem from a study of OX40 agonist ivuxolimab in advanced cancers. The study, taken as a whole, reports: Dose levels from 0.1 to 3.0 mg/kg saw CD4+ and CD8+ blood T cells expand clonally by week 6.

The method was immunoSEQ multiplex PCR; TCRdb's version includes in-frame clones alone and lacks a portion of them. Altogether approximately 35,000 clones are present, around 80% being singletons, with the ten largest covering about 24%. The CDR3 runs to 19 residues. CDR1 is SEHNR and CDR2 is FQNEAQ in the germline V gene (reference sequence). V lost 2 bases to trimming and J lost 4 bases; unmatched junction nucleotides: 17. This sample comprised CD4+ or CD8+ T cells sorted from blood, obtained in a trial of the OX40 agonist ivuxolimab. The sequence derives from an adult with an advanced solid tumor such as melanoma, head and neck, liver or kidney cancer. V gene TRBV7-9 combines with J gene TRBJ2-1; TRBD2 matches at 7 bases. The CDR3 here is CASSLSRGGSPSSYNEQFF. Written as DNA, the CDR3 is TGTGCCAGCAGCTTAAGTCGGGGCGGGAGTCCCTCCTCGTACAATGAGCAGTTCTTC.